This TCR beta chain was identified during a study of blood T cell repertoires in COVID-19. Across the study: The origin of the acute and convalescent COVID-19 samples was the United States, Italy and Spain.

Assay used: immunoSEQ multiplex PCR; TCRdb lists only in-frame clones, some missing. The sample has 120,000 or so clones, 85% to 90% seen once. J gave up 6 bases and V 4 bases, and 12 bases lay outside the gene matches. This CDR3 is 16 amino acids long. Germline CDR1 and CDR2: MNHGY and SVAAGI. The chain recombines TRBV6-9 with TRBJ2-7; TRBD2 aligns across 10 bases. The sequence was obtained from a human donor in a cohort sampled during active COVID-19. The sequencing sample was made of peripheral blood. The CDR3 protein is CASSSPPSGRRSEQYF. The CDR3 DNA is TGTGCCAGCAGTTCACCTCCTAGCGGGAGACGTAGCGAGCAGTACTTC.